A selection of T cell receptor beta chains follows, all from one sample in a study of cytomegalovirus exposure and HLA in healthy donors. Produced via immunoSEQ multiplex PCR; TCRdb's table is partial and in-frame only. The sample yields roughly 100,000 clones, roughly 60% seen once. Sequenced sample: PBMCs. The receptors stem from a human donor in good health. Both conserved end residues are part of each CDR3. D genes are given only for firm matches. Expanded clones are given a class, and other clones once, few, many or no size at all.

j_call,clone_size,d_call,v_call,cdr3_nt,cdr3_aa
TRBJ1-5,.,TRBD1,TRBV15,TGTGCCACCAGCAGAGAAACAGGGGGTCGCAATCAGCCCCAGCATTTT,CATSRETGGRNQPQHF
TRBJ2-1,few,TRBD2,TRBV7-9,TGTGCCAGCGGAAAGCGGGAGGGCCGAGCGGACAATGAGCAGTTCTTC,CASGKREGRADNEQFF
TRBJ2-2,.,TRBD2,TRBV6-6,TGTGCCAGCAGTAGAGCGGGAACGAACACCGGGGAGCTGTTTTTT,CASSRAGTNTGELFF
TRBJ2-3,.,.,TRBV5-1,TGCGCCAGCAGCGGCCCCTCCACGCAGTATTTT,CASSGPSTQYF
TRBJ1-2,.,.,TRBV19,TGTGCCAGTAGGGGGGGTGGCAGGGCGAACTATGGCTACACCTTC,CASRGGGRANYGYTF
TRBJ2-1,.,.,TRBV5-1,TGCGCCAGCAGCTATGGATCAGGCCTTTCGTCCAATGAGCAGTTCTTC,CASSYGSGLSSNEQFF
TRBJ1-1,few,TRBD1,TRBV27,TGTGCCAGCAGTTTATTGCACCCCGACAGGGGGCTCACTGAAGCTTTCTTT,CASSLLHPDRGLTEAFF
TRBJ2-1,.,.,TRBV30,TGTGCCTGGACCGGAGGATGGAGCTCCTACAATGAGCAGTTCTTC,CAWTGGWSSYNEQFF
TRBJ1-1,few,.,TRBV10-3,TGTGCCATCAGTGACCCAGGTGGAGGCGAGGCTTTCTTT,CAISDPGGGEAFF
TRBJ2-5,.,.,TRBV6-1,TGTGCCAGCAGTGAGAGGGACTCAACACTCACAAAGTACTTC,CASSERDSTLTKYF
TRBJ2-5,few,.,TRBV7-8,TGTGCCAGCAGCGAAATCGGGTTAGCAGAGACCCAGTACTTC,CASSEIGLAETQYF
TRBJ2-1,.,TRBD2,TRBV10-3,TGTGCCATCAGTGAAAGGACTAGCGGGAGTGGCGCCTACAATGAGCAGTTCTTC,CAISERTSGSGAYNEQFF
TRBJ2-1,.,TRBD2,TRBV19,TGTGCCAGTAGTGGGATCCTAGCGGGAGTGAACAATGAGCAGTTCTTC,CASSGILAGVNNEQFF